This T cell receptor (beta chain) originates from a study of T cell repertoires in cytomegalovirus infection. This CDR3 region has 14 residues. Trimming shortened V by 2 bases and J by 4 bases, and 11 bases separated the two germline ends. Per the germline V gene, CDR1 is SGHTA and CDR2 is FQGNSA. TCRdb reprocessed the reads via MiXCR and lists one record per CDR3 protein. The repertoire holds approximately 500,000 distinct CDR3 sequences, approximately 15% seen once, with approximately 24% in the top ten. Ten or more counts support this clonotype. The source is a human donor in good health (CMV status not recorded). Some clones in this sample may be carry-over from other donors' samples. Specimen: CD8+ T cells from PBMCs. The rearrangement links TRBV7-2 to TRBJ1-1, with no clear D. The CDR3 loop is CASSLMKVGTEAFF. The CDR3 DNA reads as TGTGCCAGCAGCTTAATGAAGGTGGGCACTGAAGCTTTCTTT.